The table lists the clone carrying this T cell receptor beta chain with a count of one. Antigen unknown. Trimming took off 4 bases at V and 8 bases at J, with 12 bases between the two ends. Germline V gene sequence: CDR1 MDHEN, CDR2 SYDVKM. The CDR3 consists of 13 residues. This sample was included in a study of shared clonotypes between healthy human individuals. General study points: Despite large depth, rarefaction showed incomplete sorted-subset sequencing.

TCRdb keeps only in-frame clones here, not all; method: immunoSEQ multiplex PCR. The sample contains about 820,000 clones, around 92% of which appear only once. Terminally differentiated effector memory CD45RA+ cells were excluded from the naive CD8 cells, which were CD45RO-negative and positively selected for CCR7. This clonotype was sampled from a young man in good health. The rearrangement uses TRBV28 and TRBJ2-1; D remains unclear. The sample taken for sequencing was naive CD8+ T cells sorted from blood. CDR3 amino acids: CASSSSPSDEQFF. The CDR3 DNA sequence: TGTGCCAGCAGTTCCTCTCCGTCGGATGAGCAGTTCTTC.